One and the same sample provided the 27 T cell receptor beta chains below, sequenced in a study of early T cells in non-severe SARS-CoV-2 infection. TCRdb itself ran the 5' RACE reads through MiXCR, one entry per CDR3 protein. The table includes fewer than 80,000 distinct CDR3 sequences, 8.8% detected once. Sample: whole blood, taken at baseline. The receptors originated from an adult who was a healthcare worker with PCR-confirmed SARS-CoV-2 infection or an uninfected control (not recorded which).

V usage is TRBV5-4 and J usage is TRBJ2-7; TRBD1 aligns across 9 bases. The CDR3 loop spans 14 amino acids. The V and J ends lost 5 bases and 5 bases, in that order; junction bases with no gene match: 8. The germline gives CDR1 SGHNT, CDR2 YYREEE (reference sequence). CDR3 protein: CASRVTGGSNEQYF. CDR3 coding DNA: TGTGCCAGCAGGGTAACAGGGGGCTCGAACGAGCAGTACTTC.

This clonotype showed up many times. The J gene is TRBJ2-7, the V gene TRBV7-8; 8 positions agree with TRBD2. There are 12 residues in the CDR3. From germline, CDR1 is SGHVS and CDR2 FQNEAQ. The CDR3 bases are TGTGCAGCCGGGACTAGTGACTACGAGCAGTACTTC. The encoded protein is CAAGTSDYEQYF.

This clonotype has only a few counts. The chain couples TRBV6-2 or TRBV6-3 to TRBJ2-1; TRBD2 agrees at 16 bases. J was trimmed by 7 bases and V by 5 bases; bases with no gene match: 5. The CDR3 has 16 amino acids. Germline-derived CDR1 and CDR2 are MNHEY and SVGEGT. CDR3 nucleotides: TGTGCCAGCAGTCCGGGACTAGCGGGAGGGTTGAATGAGCAGTTCTTC. This encodes CASSPGLAGGLNEQFF.

This clonotype was counted a few times. V is TRBV29-1 and J is TRBJ2-7; the match to TRBD1 covers 7 bases. This CDR3 spans 13 amino acids. The trim removed 4 bases at V and 1 base at J, leaving 4 bases unmatched. Germline values: CDR1 SQVTM, CDR2 ANQGSEA. The CDR3 protein is CSVVKGQSYEQYF. As DNA, the CDR3 is TGCAGCGTTGTGAAGGGACAGTCCTACGAGCAGTACTTC.

This clonotype was counted many times. The V call is TRBV6-6, the J call TRBJ1-5; 9 bases line up with TRBD1. Germline CDR1 and CDR2: MNHNY and SVGAGI (reference sequence). J lost 3 bases, V lost 5 bases, and 5 bases had no gene match. This CDR3 has 15 residues. CDR3 sequence reads: CASSETGGTNQPQHF. The DNA of the CDR3 is TGTGCCAGCAGTGAGACAGGGGGAACCAATCAGCCCCAGCATTTT.

CDR3 residues: CASSPTPSAHTDTQYF. CDR3 in DNA: TGTGCCAGCAGCCCCACCCCTAGCGCCCATACAGATACGCAGTATTTT. The chain recombines TRBV7-8 with TRBJ2-3; TRBD2 might be the D (6 bases). V was trimmed by 5 bases and J by 3 bases, leaving 18 bases between them. Germline CDR1 is SGHVS and CDR2 is FQNEAQ. The CDR3 has 16 amino acids.

This clonotype was recorded many times. The V and J genes are TRBV5-1 and TRBJ1-2; TRBD1 matches 8 bases. Germline CDR1 and CDR2: SGHRS and YFSETQ. The V segment lost 7 bases and the J segment 4 bases; nucleotides outside the gene matches: 6. This CDR3 region has 13 residues. The CDR3 nucleotides read TGCGCCAGCGGACAGGGCGAGAGCTATGGCTACACCTTC. It encodes CASGQGESYGYTF.

This clonotype was observed at least ten times. The CDR3 DNA reads as TGCAGTGCTAGCGGTGACTCCTACGAGCAGTACTTC. Translated, it gives CSASGDSYEQYF. The rearrangement uses TRBV20-1 and TRBJ2-7; no definite D call. Trimming shortened V by 3 bases and J by 0 bases, and 6 bases separated the two germline ends. The CDR3 is 12 residues long. Per germline, CDR1 DFQATT and CDR2 SNEGSKA (reference sequence).

This clonotype was seen more than once but under ten times. The rearrangement links TRBV20-1 to TRBJ2-4; a weak D match, TRBD1 (7 bases). The CDR3 is made up of 13 amino acids. Germline CDR1 and CDR2: DFQATT and SNEGSKA (reference sequence). Trimming took off 6 bases at V and 4 bases at J, with 13 bases between the two ends. CDR3 DNA sequence: TGCAGTGCCAGGGGGACTCTGAAAAACATTCAGTACTTC. Protein sequence: CSARGTLKNIQYF.

This clonotype has ten or more counts. This chain connects TRBV7-6 to TRBJ1-4, with 8 bases identical to TRBD1. After removal of 6 bases from V and 7 bases from J, the junction contained 7 bases not matched to a gene. The CDR3 is 14 residues long. Per germline, CDR1 SGHVS and CDR2 FNYEAQ. CDR3 coding DNA: TGTGCCAGCAGTCATGGACAGGGAGGTGAAAAACTGTTTTTT. As protein: CASSHGQGGEKLFF.

This clonotype was picked up many times. The rearrangement joins TRBV12-3 or TRBV12-4 to TRBJ2-5; possible D gene TRBD2, 6 bases. V was clipped by 3 bases and J by 2 bases, with 10 bases between them. This CDR3 has 14 amino acids. CDR3 loop: CASSFVAVQETQYF. CDR3 sequence (DNA): TGTGCCAGCAGTTTTGTAGCGGTTCAAGAGACCCAGTACTTC.

This clonotype was observed many times. The J gene is TRBJ1-5, the V gene TRBV19; TRBD1 might be the D (5 bases). V dropped 5 bases and J dropped 2 bases, with 10 bases sitting between them. CDR1 is LNHDA, CDR2 SQIVND, per germline (reference sequence). The CDR3 is 14 amino acids. CDR3: CASSFPRGNQPQHF. The CDR3, as DNA: TGTGCCAGTAGTTTTCCCAGGGGCAATCAGCCCCAGCATTTT.

This clonotype was detected many times. J is TRBJ2-4 and V is TRBV7-2; 12 positions match TRBD2. This CDR3 is built from 17 residues. Germline V gene data show CDR1 as SGHTA and CDR2 as FQGNSA. V was pared by 5 bases and J by 6 bases, with 11 bases of the junction left unmatched. The CDR3 spells CASSPLTSGSLRNIQYF. CDR3 DNA sequence: TGTGCCAGCAGCCCCTTGACTAGCGGGAGCCTGAGAAACATTCAGTACTTC.

V usage is TRBV28 and J usage is TRBJ1-2; TRBD1 agrees at 7 bases. The trim removed 7 bases at V and 5 bases at J, leaving 7 bases unmatched. The CDR3 extends over 13 amino acids. CDR1 is MDHEN and CDR2 is SYDVKM in the germline V gene. CDR3 region: CASTETGSYGYTF. The CDR3 nucleotides read TGTGCCAGCACCGAGACAGGGTCTTATGGCTACACCTTC.

Many counts were recorded for this clonotype. CDR3 amino acids: CASSEFQGGSYEQYF. In DNA, the CDR3 is TGTGCCAGCAGCGAATTCCAGGGAGGGTCCTACGAGCAGTACTTC. V usage is TRBV7-9 and J usage is TRBJ2-7, with TRBD2 matching over 7 bases. CDR1 is SEHNR and CDR2 is FQNEAQ in the germline V gene (reference sequence). This CDR3 has 15 residues. Trimming cost V 5 bases and J 1 base; bases outside gene matches: 8.

The rearrangement joins TRBV7-2 to TRBJ2-7, with D possibly matching TRBD2 (6 bases). CDR3 length equals 14 residues. V lost 5 bases, J lost 4 bases, and 15 bases lay in between. Germline V CDR1 and CDR2: SGHTA, FQGNSA. CDR3 sequence (DNA): TGTGCCAGCAGCCTCGGACGGGGGTGGTACGAGCAGTACTTC. Protein sequence: CASSLGRGWYEQYF.

This clonotype has just a few counts. The chain links TRBV5-1 to TRBJ2-1; D not certain. Trimming took off 0 bases at V and 7 bases at J, with 11 bases between the two ends. This CDR3 comprises 14 residues. In germline, CDR1 is SGHRS, CDR2 YFSETQ. The chain's CDR3 is CASSLGRAWNEQFF. CDR3 in DNA: TGCGCCAGCAGCTTGGGACGGGCTTGGAATGAGCAGTTCTTC.

This rearrangement joins TRBV20-1 to TRBJ2-6; 11 nucleotides match TRBD2. Germline values: CDR1 DFQATT, CDR2 SNEGSKA (reference sequence). Trimming took 0 bases from V and 0 from J; bases not matched to a gene: 10. The CDR3 consists of 20 residues. The CDR3 DNA reads as TGCAGTGCTAGAGAGAGGTTCGGACTAGCGGGTCCCTCTGGGGCCAACGTCCTGACTTTC. The encoded protein is CSARERFGLAGPSGANVLTF.

This chain links TRBV12-3 or TRBV12-4 with TRBJ2-5, with 9 bases that match TRBD1. The CDR3 consists of 14 residues. Trimming took 3 bases from V and 4 from J; bases not matched to a gene: 3. CDR3 amino acids: CASSFQTGGETQYF. CDR3 bases: TGTGCCAGCAGTTTTCAGACAGGGGGAGAGACCCAGTACTTC.

The table lists this clonotype with many counts. The V gene is TRBV7-2, the J gene TRBJ2-1, with 16 bases aligning to TRBD2. This CDR3 spans 15 amino acids. J gave up 7 bases and V 3 bases, and 0 bases lay outside the gene matches. Germline-derived CDR1 and CDR2 are SGHTA and FQGNSA. Here the CDR3 DNA reads TGTGCCAGCAGCTTGGGACTAGCGGGAGGGAATGAGCAGTTCTTC. Translating it yields CASSLGLAGGNEQFF.

V and J are TRBV7-9 and TRBJ2-1, with 9 bases fitting TRBD2. The V and J ends lost 9 bases and 10 bases, in that order; junction bases with no gene match: 10. Germline CDR1 reads SEHNR; CDR2 reads FQNEAQ (reference sequence). The CDR3 extends over 13 amino acids. The CDR3 DNA sequence: TGTGCCAGTCTTTTAGCGGGAGTTTCGGAGCAGTTCTTC. As protein: CASLLAGVSEQFF.

This clonotype has a count of ten or more. The chain couples TRBV29-1 to TRBJ1-1, with a weak D call TRBD1 (5 bases). Germline V CDR1 and CDR2: SQVTM, ANQGSEA. Trimming stripped 7 bases from V and 1 base from J, with 13 bases between. CDR3 length equals 13 residues. The CDR3 DNA reads as TGCAGCGCTCAGGGATGGGGGAACACTGAAGCTTTCTTT. Translation gives CSAQGWGNTEAFF. Full variable domain (outside the CDR3, taken from reference TRBV29-1 and TRBJ1-1): SAVISQKPSRDICQRGTSLTIQCQVDSQVTMMFWYRQQPGQSLTLIATANQGSEATYESGFVIDKFPISRPNLTFSTLTVSNMSPEDSSIYLCSAQGWGNTEAFFGQGTRLTVV.

The chain is built from TRBV7-2 and TRBJ1-2; 8 nucleotides match TRBD1. This CDR3 is 16 amino acids long. Germline CDR1 and CDR2: SGHTA and FQGNSA. The ends lost 5 bases at V and 7 bases at J; junction bases unmatched: 15. The chain's CDR3 is CASSPDRVLDGPGYTF. Written as DNA, the CDR3 is TGTGCCAGCAGCCCGGACAGGGTTTTAGACGGTCCTGGCTACACCTTC. The whole variable domain, filled in from reference TRBV7-2 and TRBJ1-2, reads GAGVSQSPSNKVTEKGKDVELRCDPISGHTALYWYRQSLGQGLEFLIYFQGNSAPDKSGLPSDRFSAERTGGSVSTLTIQRTQQEDSAVYLCASSPDRVLDGPGYTFGSGTRLTVV.

This clonotype was recorded at least ten times. V usage is TRBV7-9 and J usage is TRBJ2-1, with D perhaps matching TRBD2 (6 bases). This CDR3 comprises 15 residues. Trimming removed 3 bases from V and 5 bases from J, with 14 bases in between. Germline CDR1 is SEHNR and CDR2 is FQNEAQ (reference sequence). The CDR3 bases are TGTGCCAGCAGCTTTTTTGTGGGAGGACACAATGAGCAGTTCTTC. This codes for CASSFFVGGHNEQFF.

This chain links TRBV2 with TRBJ2-3; 7 bases align to TRBD2. The CDR3 spans 12 residues. The germline V gene encodes CDR1 SNHLY and CDR2 FYNNEI. The trim removed 6 bases at V and 8 bases at J, leaving 5 bases unmatched. The CDR3 sequence is CASSREVLTQYF. The CDR3 DNA reads TGTGCCAGCAGCCGGGAGGTACTTACGCAGTATTTT.

V and J are TRBV6-6 and TRBJ2-7; no reliable D call. The germline V and J ends were trimmed by 0 bases and 4 bases, with 4 bases remaining between them. CDR1 is MNHNY and CDR2 is SVGAGI in the germline V gene (reference sequence). The CDR3 totals 12 residues. The CDR3 spells CASSYSRYEQYF. The CDR3 DNA reads as TGTGCCAGCAGTTACTCTCGGTACGAGCAGTACTTC.

V gene TRBV7-9 combines with J gene TRBJ1-2; the D gene is possibly TRBD1 (5 bases). The CDR3 totals 14 residues. Germline V gene data show CDR1 as SEHNR and CDR2 as FQNEAQ (reference sequence). The V and J ends lost 7 bases and 8 bases respectively, with 20 bases between them. CDR3 protein: CASTLGQGAAGYTF. Written as DNA, the CDR3 is TGTGCCAGCACCCTAGGTCAGGGCGCGGCCGGCTACACCTTC.